This TCR beta chain was recorded in a study of a mutant IDH1 vaccine in newly diagnosed glioma. Study-wide background: Vaccination followed radiotherapy alone by 4-6 weeks, or accompanied temozolomide cycles. Patients had received radiotherapy, temozolomide, or both previously, most receiving both. Overall study findings and caveats: Pseudoprogression showed no apparent link to changes in top peripheral T cell clonotypes.

The V gene lost 1 base and the J gene lost 5 bases, with 11 bases spanning the gap. Germline CDR1 is SGHAT and CDR2 is FQNNGV. CDR3 length: 14 amino acids. Time point noted: week 5, during vaccination. Vaccination comprised doses that each held 300 ug of mutant IDH1 20-mer peptide, plus topical imiquimod. Each tumor in the donors was a new WHO grade 3 or 4 astrocytoma, IDH1-mutant and ATRX-lost. Using immunoSEQ multiplex PCR, the repertoire was profiled, and TCRdb retains in-frame clones only, with some absent. The data contain fewer than 65,000 clones, 75% to 85% of them singletons. About this clone: Antigen specificity is unknown.

Sample: PBMCs, taken from a glioma patient whose treatment included an IDH1 peptide vaccine. The chain employs TRBV11-2 and TRBJ1-1; D is ambiguous. This receptor was obtained from a young man with glioma. The CDR3 is CASSLVTVGTEAFF. The CDR3, as DNA: TGTGCCAGCAGCTTAGTGACCGTGGGGACTGAAGCTTTCTTT.